What follows are 26 T cell receptor beta chains derived from one specimen sequenced in a study of post-analysis software for immune sequencing data. Broader study findings: The study found TRBV5-6, TRBV5-1 and TRBV20-1 among five TRBV segments more frequent in patients than controls.

Their target antigens are unknown. Unique molecular identifiers were present in the TCR beta cDNA libraries. TCRdb re-called the PCR reads through MiXCR, storing one row per CDR3 protein. The repertoire consists of roughly 600,000 distinct CDR3 sequences, with around 40% occurring once and the leading ten covering approximately 1.7%. Sequenced material: blood. Receptors originate from a girl aged 10 to 17 with multiple sclerosis.

This clonotype has only a few counts. This chain uses TRBV15 with TRBJ2-1; TRBD2 agrees at 10 bases. The CDR3 spans 13 residues. Germline-derived CDR1 and CDR2 are LNHNV and YYDKDF (reference sequence). With V trimmed by 5 bases and J by 9 bases, 4 bases remained unmatched. This CDR3 is CATSGGLAAEQFF. In DNA form, the CDR3 reads TGTGCCACCAGCGGTGGACTAGCGGCTGAGCAGTTCTTC.

This rearrangement joins TRBV12-3 or TRBV12-4 to TRBJ2-3; D is ambiguous. V was shortened by 7 bases and J by 5 bases, with 13 bases between the two germline ends. This CDR3 contains 13 residues. CDR3: CASTPQNQDTQYF. CDR3 DNA: TGTGCCAGCACCCCTCAAAACCAAGATACGCAGTATTTT.

The chain couples TRBV5-1 to TRBJ2-1; D gene unclear. V lost 4 bases to trimming and J lost 0 bases, with 14 bases between them. The CDR3 sequence is 16 residues long. In germline, CDR1 is SGHRS, CDR2 YFSETQ. CDR3 coding DNA: TGCGCCAGCAGCAAGGATCCCGGTCTCTCCTACAATGAGCAGTTCTTC. Protein sequence: CASSKDPGLSYNEQFF.

The chain has TRBV20-1 and TRBJ2-5; D possibly corresponds to TRBD2 (5 bases). The CDR3 is 16 residues long. V lost 0 bases and J 1 base, leaving 15 bases between the germline ends. CDR1 is DFQATT, CDR2 SNEGSKA, per germline (reference sequence). CDR3 coding DNA: TGCAGTGCTAGAGATATTCGGGAAGCGACCCAAGAGACCCAGTACTTC. Amino acids: CSARDIREATQETQYF.

This clonotype was counted a single time. This chain connects TRBV6-6 to TRBJ2-3, with 7 bases lining up with TRBD2. Germline loops: CDR1 MNHNY, CDR2 SVGAGI (reference sequence). V gave up 6 bases and J gave up 10 bases; unmatched junction bases: 4. The CDR3 extends over 11 amino acids. CDR3 coding DNA: TGTGCCAGCAGGGGCGGGGGTTCGCAGTATTTT. It codes for CASRGGGSQYF.

This clonotype was found a few times. V usage is TRBV20-1 and J usage is TRBJ2-7, with 10 bases fitting TRBD2. Unmatched junction bases numbered 5, after V lost 6 bases and J lost 0 bases. This CDR3 region has 14 residues. In germline, CDR1 is DFQATT, CDR2 SNEGSKA (reference sequence). The CDR3 reads CSARGLAVSYEQYF. Here the CDR3 DNA reads TGCAGTGCACGAGGACTAGCGGTCTCCTACGAGCAGTACTTC.

V usage is TRBV6-1 and J usage is TRBJ2-1; 9 nucleotides match TRBD2. CDR3 size: 15 residues. J gave up 9 bases and V 1 base, and 7 bases lay outside the gene matches. CDR1 and CDR2 from the germline V gene are MNHNS and SASEGT. The CDR3 DNA reads TGTGCCAGCAGTGAAGTAGCGGGAGTGTTCGGTGAGCAGTTCTTC. This encodes CASSEVAGVFGEQFF.

This clonotype was seen a few times. This chain joins TRBV5-1 and TRBJ2-6; TRBD1 agrees at 12 bases. There are 17 residues in the CDR3. J gave up 3 bases and V 4 bases, and 5 bases lay outside the gene matches. CDR1 and CDR2 from the germline V gene are SGHRS and YFSETQ. The CDR3 sequence: CASSPGQGAGGANVLTF. The CDR3 bases are TGCGCCAGCAGCCCGGGACAGGGGGCCGGTGGGGCCAACGTCCTGACTTTC.

This chain uses TRBV29-1 with TRBJ1-4; no clear D. CDR3 length equals 13 residues. Germline assignment: CDR1 SQVTM and CDR2 ANQGSEA. Trimming left V 5 bases short and J 4 bases short, with 11 bases between. CDR3 bases: TGCAGCGTTCAAGGACGGAATAATGAAAAACTGTTTTTT. It is translated as CSVQGRNNEKLFF.

This rearrangement joins TRBV9 to TRBJ2-6; D gene uncertain. The CDR3 has 14 residues. Germline V lookup: CDR1 SGDLS, CDR2 YYNGEE. The ends were cut back, 3 bases at V and 4 bases at J, with 8 bases in the middle. For the CDR3, the DNA is TGTGCCAGCAGCGGCGAGTCGGGGGCCAACGTCCTGACTTTC. Translated: CASSGESGANVLTF.

The chain uses TRBV12-3 or TRBV12-4 and TRBJ1-2, with TRBD1 matching over 7 bases. The CDR3 sequence is 13 residues long. The ends lost 5 bases at V and 4 bases at J; junction bases unmatched: 4. The CDR3 spells CASSPTGCYGYTF. CDR3 bases: TGTGCCAGCAGTCCGACAGGGTGCTATGGCTACACCTTC.

This sequence joins TRBV7-2 and TRBJ2-3, with 12 bases fitting TRBD2. Germline V gives CDR1 SGHTA, CDR2 FQGNSA. The CDR3 runs to 14 residues. Trimming took 5 bases from V and 6 from J; bases not matched to a gene: 3. The chain's CDR3 is CASSTSGGFDTQYF. In DNA, the CDR3 is TGTGCCAGCAGCACTAGCGGGGGGTTCGATACGCAGTATTTT.

As DNA, the CDR3 is TGCGCCAGCAGCTTGGATAGCGGGGGGGTTAATGAGCAGTTCTTC. Translating it yields CASSLDSGGVNEQFF. V usage is TRBV5-1 and J usage is TRBJ2-1; TRBD2 matches 11 bases. Looked up from germline, CDR1 is SGHRS and CDR2 is YFSETQ. The CDR3 has 15 residues. V dropped 0 bases and J dropped 7; count of bases not matched to a gene: 3.

This sequence joins TRBV30 and TRBJ1-2; no clear D. Germline CDR1 GTSNPN, CDR2 SVGIG (reference sequence). V was clipped by 0 bases and J by 8 bases, with 13 bases between them. There are 13 residues in the CDR3. This chain's CDR3 is CAWSVLSFEGYTF. DNA of the CDR3: TGTGCCTGGAGTGTTCTCTCTTTTGAAGGCTACACCTTC.

V and J are TRBV25-1 and TRBJ2-3; D not resolved. V lost 4 bases to trimming and J lost 6 bases, with 8 bases between them. Germline V gives CDR1 MGHDK, CDR2 SYGVNS. This CDR3 spans 12 amino acids. CDR3 sequence: CASSAFVDTQYF. The CDR3 DNA reads as TGTGCCAGCAGTGCGTTTGTGGATACGCAGTATTTT.

A few counts support this clonotype. The V gene is TRBV27, the J gene TRBJ2-7, with 8 positions matching TRBD1. The CDR3 totals 16 residues. J gave up 2 bases and V 5 bases, and 11 bases lay outside the gene matches. CDR1 and CDR2 (germline): MNHEY, SMNVEV (reference sequence). CDR3 bases: TGTGCCAGCAGTCCTCTACGGACAGGGTTTCCCTACGAGCAGTACTTC. Its protein is CASSPLRTGFPYEQYF.

This chain links TRBV5-1 with TRBJ1-2, with D perhaps matching TRBD1 (5 bases). The germline V gene encodes CDR1 SGHRS and CDR2 YFSETQ. The germline V and J ends were trimmed by 6 bases and 6 bases, with 18 bases remaining between them. The CDR3 covers 14 residues. The CDR3 loop is CASTHTGGPNGYTF. DNA of the CDR3: TGCGCCAGCACGCATACAGGAGGGCCGAATGGCTACACCTTC.

This clonotype was seen repeatedly, ten times or more. This chain uses TRBV11-3 with TRBJ2-1; no firm D call. The V end was cut by 4 bases, the J end by 0 bases, with 10 bases between. Germline loops: CDR1 SGHNT, CDR2 YENEEA. This CDR3 has 15 amino acids. CDR3 nucleotide sequence: TGTGCCAGCAGCTACTCAGCCGACTCCTACAATGAGCAGTTCTTC. Encoded protein: CASSYSADSYNEQFF.

This sequence joins TRBV29-1 and TRBJ2-7, with 7 bases that match TRBD1. Unmatched junction bases numbered 8, after V lost 4 bases and J lost 5 bases. CDR1 is SQVTM and CDR2 is ANQGSEA in the germline V gene. This CDR3 region has 13 residues. CDR3 sequence reads: CSVVKGAINEQYF. CDR3 DNA: TGCAGCGTTGTAAAGGGGGCAATCAACGAGCAGTACTTC.

This clonotype has a handful of counts. The chain couples TRBV4-1 to TRBJ2-5, with D hard to call. CDR3 length equals 13 residues. Germline V gene sequence: CDR1 MGHRA, CDR2 YSYEKL. Trimming stripped 0 bases from V and 5 bases from J, with 7 bases between. Here the CDR3 reads CASSQDYEETQYF. In DNA form, the CDR3 reads TGCGCCAGCAGCCAAGATTATGAGGAGACCCAGTACTTC.

This chain joins TRBV5-1 and TRBJ2-5; 8 bases map to TRBD2. V lost 5 bases to trimming and J lost 2 bases; unmatched junction nucleotides: 8. The CDR3 spans 15 residues. Germline V CDR1 and CDR2: SGHRS, YFSETQ. The CDR3 DNA is TGCGCCAGCAGGTATAGCGGGACCAATCAAGAGACCCAGTACTTC. Amino acids: CASRYSGTNQETQYF.

V and J are TRBV5-6 and TRBJ1-2; TRBD1 aligns across 9 bases. J lost 6 bases, V lost 4 bases, and 13 bases had no gene match. The CDR3 has 16 residues. The germline gives CDR1 SGHDT, CDR2 YYEEEE. The CDR3 nucleotides are TGTGCCAGCAGCACAACCCTAGGGACAGGGAATGATGGCTACACCTTC. Its protein is CASSTTLGTGNDGYTF.

The J gene is TRBJ2-3, the V gene TRBV29-1; D is possibly TRBD1 or TRBD2 (5 bases each). Between the trimmed V and J ends, which lost 6 bases and 0 bases, there was a span of 13 bases. CDR3 length: 14 amino acids. The V gene's germline CDR1 is SQVTM and CDR2 ANQGSEA. CDR3 residues: CSVVWGLSTDTQYF. The CDR3 nucleotides read TGCAGCGTCGTTTGGGGGTTGAGCACAGATACGCAGTATTTT.

This clonotype occurred a few times. This sequence joins TRBV5-1 and TRBJ1-1, with D possibly being TRBD1 (6 bases). This CDR3 spans 14 amino acids. Germline V CDR1 and CDR2: SGHRS, YFSETQ. V shed 2 bases and J shed 1 base, with 9 bases lying between them. CDR3 sequence: CASSFQGRNTEAFF. The CDR3 nucleotides read TGCGCCAGCAGCTTCCAGGGGAGGAACACTGAAGCTTTCTTT.

The CDR3 DNA sequence: TGTGCCAGCACCTCATGGGGACTAGCGGGAGGTAGTGAGTACAATGAGCAGTTCTTC. Protein product: CASTSWGLAGGSEYNEQFF. This chain links TRBV12-3 or TRBV12-4 with TRBJ2-1; TRBD2 aligns across 15 bases. The CDR3 sequence is 19 residues long. V lost 7 bases and J lost 4; bases outside the gene matches: 14.

This clonotype was counted a single time. The rearrangement links TRBV15 to TRBJ2-7, with D perhaps matching TRBD1 or TRBD2 (6 bases each). CDR3 length: 13 residues. V gave up 6 bases and J gave up 2 bases, with 11 bases separating them. Germline values: CDR1 LNHNV, CDR2 YYDKDF (reference sequence). CDR3 sequence reads: CATSWRGTYEQYF. The DNA for the CDR3 is TGTGCCACCAGTTGGAGGGGGACCTACGAGCAGTACTTC.